This passage covers 19 T cell receptor beta chains from one sample sequenced in a study of cytomegalovirus exposure and HLA in healthy donors. Primers included in the PCR were 60 Vbeta and 13 Jbeta primers. Produced via immunoSEQ multiplex PCR; TCRdb's table is partial and in-frame only. The sample includes roughly 120,000 clones, approximately 80% of them seen just once. The sample consisted of PBMCs. The receptors shown here come from a male donor in good health and CMV-seronegative.

This chain joins TRBV6-4 and TRBJ2-3; 7 nucleotides align to TRBD2. The V and J ends lost 6 bases and 6 bases, in that order; junction bases with no gene match: 3. The CDR3 spans 12 residues. Germline V gives CDR1 MRHNA, CDR2 SNTAGT. This CDR3 is CASSPGGDTQYF. In DNA form, the CDR3 reads TGTGCCAGCAGCCCCGGGGGGGATACGCAGTATTTT.

The chain uses TRBV19 and TRBJ1-4; D possibly corresponds to TRBD1 (6 bases). This CDR3 contains 15 residues. Trimming cost V 6 bases and J 8 bases, with 19 bases left between them. CDR1 and CDR2 from the germline V gene are LNHDA and SQIVND (reference sequence). Written as DNA, the CDR3 is TGTGCCAGTAGCCAACCGGGACATAGTAGAGAAAAACTGTTTTTT. Protein sequence: CASSQPGHSREKLFF. The whole variable domain, remainder taken from reference TRBV19 and TRBJ1-4, is DGGITQSPKYLFRKEGQNVTLSCEQNLNHDAMYWYRQDPGQGLRLIYYSQIVNDFQKGDIAEGYSVSREKKESFPLTVTSAQKNPTAFYLCASSQPGHSREKLFFGSGTQLSVL.

The chain employs TRBV27 and TRBJ2-7, with TRBD2 matching 12 bases. The germline gives CDR1 MNHEY, CDR2 SMNVEV (reference sequence). The V and J ends lost 4 bases and 5 bases, in that order; junction bases with no gene match: 9. The CDR3 is made up of 16 amino acids. In nucleotides, the CDR3 is TGTGCCAGCAGTTCGCCGAGGGCTAGCGGGAGGGACGAGCAGTACTTC. The encoded protein is CASSSPRASGRDEQYF.

The rearrangement uses TRBV28 and TRBJ1-2; 10 bases match TRBD1. The CDR3 has 15 amino acids. Trimming took 10 bases from V and 7 from J; bases not matched to a gene: 15. Germline V lookup: CDR1 MDHEN, CDR2 SYDVKM. The CDR3 nucleotides are TGTGCCATGGCCTACTCGACAGGGGGCAGCAGTGGCTACACCTTC. Its translation: CAMAYSTGGSSGYTF.

J is TRBJ2-7 and V is TRBV30; D is uncertain. V gave up 2 bases and J gave up 3 bases, with 8 bases separating them. Germline V lookup: CDR1 GTSNPN, CDR2 SVGIG (reference sequence). The length of the CDR3 is 12 residues. The CDR3 DNA reads TGTGCCTGGAGTCGCTCCGGCTACGAGCAGTACTTC. It encodes CAWSRSGYEQYF.

The gene calls are TRBV4-3 and TRBJ2-3; D gene uncertain. Germline CDR1 and CDR2: LGHNA and YSLEER. This CDR3 region has 14 residues. The germline V and J ends were trimmed by 0 bases and 6 bases, with 10 bases remaining between them. The CDR3 loop is CASSQELTVDTQYF. CDR3 DNA sequence: TGCGCCAGCAGCCAAGAACTAACGGTCGATACGCAGTATTTT.

This chain uses TRBV7-9 with TRBJ2-1; tentatively, D is TRBD2 (5 bases). Germline CDR1 SEHNR, CDR2 FQNEAQ (reference sequence). The germline V and J ends were trimmed by 1 base and 8 bases, with 15 bases remaining between them. The CDR3 is 15 residues long. For the CDR3, the DNA is TGTGCCAGCAGCTTAGGATGGCGGATTAGCGATGAGCAGTTCTTC. It translates to CASSLGWRISDEQFF.

The chain recombines TRBV5-6 with TRBJ1-1; D uncertain. The germline CDR1 and CDR2 sequences are SGHDT and YYEEEE. Trimming left V 4 bases short and J 6 bases short, with 16 bases between. The CDR3 contains 14 residues. Here the CDR3 reads CASSLFGDIAEAFF. In nucleotides, the CDR3 is TGTGCCAGCAGCCTCTTCGGGGATATCGCTGAAGCTTTCTTT.

The chain links TRBV7-6 to TRBJ1-2, with D possibly being TRBD1 (5 bases). The V end lost 5 bases, the J end lost 7 bases, and 14 bases lay between the germline ends. CDR3 length: 13 amino acids. From germline, CDR1 is SGHVS and CDR2 FNYEAQ. The CDR3 spells CASSVTDSSGYTF. The CDR3 DNA reads as TGTGCCAGCAGCGTGACCGACAGTTCTGGCTACACCTTC.

The chain joins TRBV5-4 to TRBJ2-5; D perhaps matches TRBD1 (7 bases). The CDR3 loop spans 14 amino acids. From germline, CDR1 is SGHNT and CDR2 YYREEE (reference sequence). The V and J ends lost 2 bases and 2 bases respectively, with 10 bases between them. CDR3 nucleotides: TGTGCCAGCAGCTTCTCAGGGGGGCAAGAGACCCAGTACTTC. This encodes CASSFSGGQETQYF.

A note on this clone: Relative to the germline gene, one junction end is altered; a read error may explain this. The chain carries TRBV7-9 and TRBJ2-7; possibly TRBD2 for D (6 bases). Germline V gene sequence: CDR1 SEHNR, CDR2 FQNEAQ (reference sequence). This CDR3 has 13 amino acids. The CDR3 protein is CSSRTGGTYEQYF. Here the CDR3 DNA reads TGTTCCAGCCGGACCGGGGGAACCTACGAGCAGTACTTC. Combining the CDR3 with reference TRBV7-9 and TRBJ2-7 gives the whole variable domain DTGVSQNPRHKITKRGQNVTFRCDPISEHNRLYWYRQTLGQGPEFLTYFQNEAQLEKSRLLSDRFSAERPKGSFSTLEIQRTEQGDSAMYLCSSRTGGTYEQYFGPGTRLTVT.

The rearrangement uses TRBV5-1 and TRBJ2-2; tentative D call: TRBD1 (6 bases). Per the germline V gene, CDR1 is SGHRS and CDR2 is YFSETQ. This CDR3 contains 13 residues. The V gene lost 3 bases and the J gene lost 6 bases, with 9 bases spanning the gap. CDR3 amino acids: CASSWDTAGELFF. The CDR3 DNA reads TGCGCCAGCAGCTGGGACACTGCCGGGGAGCTGTTTTTT.

This clone was detected only once. The CDR3 nucleotides are TGTGCCAGCAGACTTAGCAGGGGGCAGGAGACCCAGTACTTC. Translation: CASRLSRGQETQYF. The J gene is TRBJ2-5, the V gene TRBV7-9; TRBD1 agrees at 8 bases. The ends lost 6 bases at V and 5 bases at J; junction bases unmatched: 8. This CDR3 comprises 14 residues. Germline CDR1 SEHNR, CDR2 FQNEAQ (reference sequence).

The V and J genes are TRBV28 and TRBJ2-3; 8 bases map to TRBD1. The length of the CDR3 is 15 residues. V shed 6 bases, J shed 5 bases, and the junction held 10 bases outside the gene matches. In germline, CDR1 is MDHEN, CDR2 SYDVKM. The CDR3 reads CASSDRDRSLDTQYF. CDR3 sequence (DNA): TGTGCCAGCAGCGACCGGGACAGGTCATTAGATACGCAGTATTTT.

This chain joins TRBV9 and TRBJ1-5, with 10 bases that match TRBD1. V was clipped by 3 bases and J by 7 bases; unmatched bases: 10. The CDR3 totals 16 residues. Looked up from germline, CDR1 is SGDLS and CDR2 is YYNGEE. In nucleotides, the CDR3 is TGTGCCAGCAGCGGAGGGGGGGGACAGGGGAGCCAGCCCCAGCATTTT. This sequence encodes CASSGGGGQGSQPQHF.

The chain couples TRBV2 to TRBJ1-1; the D gene is possibly TRBD1 (5 bases). Germline assignment: CDR1 SNHLY and CDR2 FYNNEI. The CDR3 contains 13 residues. Between the trimmed V and J ends, which lost 5 bases and 4 bases, there was a span of 11 bases. The CDR3 reads CASSSRGGTEAFF. For the CDR3, the DNA is TGTGCCAGCAGTAGTAGGGGTGGCACTGAAGCTTTCTTT. The full variable domain, in which reference TRBV2 and TRBJ1-1 provide the parts outside the CDR3, is EPEVTQTPSHQVTQMGQEVILRCVPISNHLYFYWYRQILGQKVEFLVSFYNNEISEKSEIFDDQFSVERPDGSNFTLKIRSTKLEDSAMYFCASSSRGGTEAFFGQGTRLTVV.

This sequence joins TRBV19 and TRBJ1-4; maybe TRBD1 (5 bases). Germline loops: CDR1 LNHDA, CDR2 SQIVND (reference sequence). The CDR3 extends over 14 amino acids. V lost 5 bases, J lost 5 bases, and 12 bases lay in between. CDR3 residues: CASSADRANEKLFF. In DNA, the CDR3 is TGTGCCAGTAGTGCCGACAGAGCAAATGAAAAACTGTTTTTT. Variable domain in full (rest from reference TRBV19 and TRBJ1-4): DGGITQSPKYLFRKEGQNVTLSCEQNLNHDAMYWYRQDPGQGLRLIYYSQIVNDFQKGDIAEGYSVSREKKESFPLTVTSAQKNPTAFYLCASSADRANEKLFFGSGTQLSVL.

In this sample, this clone turned up once. This chain links TRBV7-9 with TRBJ1-2, with 8 bases fitting TRBD1. CDR1 is SEHNR and CDR2 is FQNEAQ in the germline V gene (reference sequence). This CDR3 spans 12 amino acids. V shed 5 bases, J shed 7 bases, and the junction held 3 bases outside the gene matches. The CDR3 spells CASSPDRAGYTF. CDR3 DNA: TGTGCCAGCAGCCCGGACAGGGCTGGCTACACCTTC.

The chain links TRBV4-3 to TRBJ1-4, with no clear D. Germline CDR1 LGHNA, CDR2 YSLEER. The CDR3 extends over 15 amino acids. V lost 0 bases to trimming and J lost 4 bases, with 9 bases between them. CDR3 amino acids: CASSQDLAGNEKLFF. The DNA for the CDR3 is TGCGCCAGCAGCCAAGACCTAGCGGGTAATGAAAAACTGTTTTTT.